Here is one TCR beta chain with its context. Its antigen is still unknown. TCRdb keeps only in-frame clones here, not all; method: immunoSEQ multiplex PCR. The sample has 80,000 to 100,000 clones, 85% to 95% seen once. The data were obtained in a study of OX40 agonist ivuxolimab in advanced cancers. Per germline, CDR1 MGHRA and CDR2 YSYEKL. The ends were cut back, 7 bases at V and 6 bases at J, with 38 bases in the middle. The CDR3 is 21 residues long. The cohort excluded patients with autoimmune disease history or systemic immunosuppression. Samples were taken at baseline and on day 1 of cycles 4 and 7. Study-wide results and limits: No antigen was identified for the clonally expanded peripheral T cells.

This TCR came from an adult with an advanced solid tumor such as melanoma, head and neck, liver or kidney cancer. The sequencing used CD4+ or CD8+ T cells sorted from blood, collected in a trial of the OX40 agonist ivuxolimab. The rearrangement uses TRBV4-1 and TRBJ2-3; D may be TRBD1 (6 bases). The CDR3: CASTSRVQTGPRSGRSDTQYF. CDR3 coding DNA: TGCGCCAGCACCTCAAGAGTTCAGACAGGTCCTCGATCTGGTCGGTCCGATACGCAGTATTTT.